Shown below are 26 T cell receptor beta chains from a single sample sequenced in a study of shared clonotypes between healthy human individuals. Assay used: immunoSEQ multiplex PCR; TCRdb lists only in-frame clones, some missing. In the table there are about 460,000 clones, 77% of which are singletons. The sequenced sample was PBMCs. These receptor sequences come from a woman between 40 and 55 years old in good health. Some clones in this sample may be carry-over from other donors' samples.

This clone was seen a few times. The chain links TRBV19 to TRBJ1-5, with D perhaps matching TRBD1 (5 bases). Trimming removed 6 bases from V and 5 bases from J, with 14 bases in between. Per germline, CDR1 LNHDA and CDR2 SQIVND (reference sequence). The CDR3 consists of 14 residues. CDR3 residues: CASRDDWGDQPQHF. The DNA for the CDR3 is TGTGCCAGTAGAGATGATTGGGGGGATCAGCCCCAGCATTTT.

In this sample, this clone turned up once. This probably arose from a read error, given a far larger clone one base away. The rearrangement links TRBV29-1 to TRBJ2-5; the match to TRBD2 covers 7 bases. Looked up from germline, CDR1 is SQVTM and CDR2 is ANQGSEA. V trimming: 2 bases; J trimming: 4 bases; junction bases outside the gene matches: 7. The CDR3 spans 14 residues. The CDR3 coding sequence is TGCAGCGTTGAAAGGGAGGGAAGGTCAGAGACCCAGTACTTC. It yields the protein CSVEREGRSETQYF.

The gene calls are TRBV5-4 and TRBJ1-2, with D perhaps matching TRBD1 (5 bases). The V end was cut by 2 bases, the J end by 8 bases, with 13 bases between. Looked up from germline, CDR1 is SGHNT and CDR2 is YYREEE (reference sequence). The CDR3 covers 13 residues. The CDR3 loop reads CASSFRIEGGYTF. The CDR3 region has the DNA TGTGCCAGCAGCTTCCGGATCGAGGGGGGCTACACCTTC. The full variable domain, completed using reference TRBV5-4 and TRBJ1-2, is ETGVTQSPTHLIKTRGQQVTLRCSSQSGHNTVSWYQQALGQGPQFIFQYYREEENGRGNFPPRFSGLQFPNYSSELNVNALELDDSALYLCASSFRIEGGYTFGSGTRLTVV.

This sequence joins TRBV30 and TRBJ1-1; 9 positions match TRBD1. Germline assignment: CDR1 GTSNPN and CDR2 SVGIG (reference sequence). This CDR3 comprises 13 residues. After removal of 8 bases from V and 3 bases from J, the junction contained 7 bases not matched to a gene. In DNA form, the CDR3 reads TGTGCCACAATTGACAGGGGGTACACTGAAGCTTTCTTT. This codes for CATIDRGYTEAFF.

The chain combines TRBV5-1 with TRBJ2-2; weak D call: TRBD2 (5 bases). CDR1 SGHRS and CDR2 YFSETQ come from the germline V gene. The CDR3 covers 14 residues. Trimming removed 0 bases at V and 4 bases at J, with 7 bases between. CDR3 nucleotide sequence: TGCGCCAGCAGCTTGGCGGGGAGCACCGGGGAGCTGTTTTTT. The encoded protein is CASSLAGSTGELFF.

About this clone: A much bigger clone sits one base away, suggesting this may be a read error. Distinct nucleotide sequences in the sample also encode this CDR3. The V gene is TRBV6-4, the J gene TRBJ2-6; maybe TRBD1 (5 bases). Trimming shortened V by 2 bases and J by 1 base, and 9 bases separated the two germline ends. Germline CDR1 and CDR2: MRHNA and SNTAGT. The CDR3 loop spans 16 amino acids. The CDR3: CASSDGKGSGANVLTF. The CDR3 region has the DNA TGTGCCAGCAGTGACGGGAAGGGGTCTGGGGCCAACGTCCTGACTTTC.

V usage is TRBV18 and J usage is TRBJ2-1; 8 bases map to TRBD1. From germline, CDR1 is KGHSH and CDR2 LQKENI. Trimming cost V 2 bases and J 10 bases; bases outside gene matches: 10. The CDR3 totals 15 residues. The DNA of the CDR3 is TGTGCCAGCTCACCAGAGGCGCAGGGGGCAGGGGAGCAGTTCTTC. Encoded protein: CASSPEAQGAGEQFF.

This rearrangement joins TRBV10-3 to TRBJ1-5; no definite D call. Germline V lookup: CDR1 ENHRY, CDR2 SYGVKD. The CDR3 sequence is 14 residues long. V was clipped by 6 bases and J by 0 bases, with 9 bases between them. The CDR3 spells CAIRNTNSNQPQHF. The CDR3 DNA is TGTGCCATCAGAAACACGAATAGCAATCAGCCCCAGCATTTT.

The rearrangement uses TRBV7-6 and TRBJ2-7; D remains unclear. V was shortened by 0 bases and J by 1 base, with 10 bases between the two germline ends. This CDR3 is 15 amino acids long. Germline loops: CDR1 SGHVS, CDR2 FNYEAQ. CDR3 amino acids: CASSLAFRGSYEQYF. Written as DNA, the CDR3 is TGTGCCAGCAGCTTAGCATTTAGAGGATCCTACGAGCAGTACTTC.

V gene TRBV28 combines with J gene TRBJ1-2; no clear D gene. Trimming took off 1 base at V and 8 bases at J, with 8 bases between the two ends. This CDR3 contains 12 residues. The germline gives CDR1 MDHEN, CDR2 SYDVKM. CDR3 bases: TGTGCCAGCAGTTTATCGAGTTTGGGCTACACCTTC. Translating gives CASSLSSLGYTF.

The CDR3 is CASSLFGRGTTGRADTQYF. Here the CDR3 DNA reads TGTGCCAGCAGCTTATTTGGCAGGGGGACTACGGGAAGGGCAGATACGCAGTATTTT. This rearrangement joins TRBV7-3 to TRBJ2-3, with D perhaps TRBD1 or TRBD2 (7 bases each). Trimming took 2 bases from V and 4 from J, leaving 25 bases between them. This CDR3 comprises 19 residues. Looked up from germline, CDR1 is SGHTA and CDR2 is FQGTGA.

V gene TRBV18 combines with J gene TRBJ2-5, with 13 bases lining up with TRBD2. The J call could be wrong; TRBJ2-7 is a better fit for the DNA end. Per germline, CDR1 KGHSH and CDR2 LQKENI. The CDR3 is made up of 15 amino acids. The CDR3 DNA reads TGTGCCAGCTCACCTCCGACTAGCGGGAGGAACGAGCAGTACTTC. Amino acids: CASSPPTSGRNEQYF.

This clone has a single count. The gene calls are TRBV7-2 and TRBJ2-4, with 10 positions matching TRBD2. Germline values: CDR1 SGHTA, CDR2 FQGNSA. Unmatched junction bases numbered 5, after V lost 2 bases and J lost 1 base. The CDR3 sequence is 17 residues long. CDR3 coding DNA: TGTGCCAGCAGCTTAACTCCGGGACTAGCGGCCAAAAACATTCAGTACTTC. This codes for CASSLTPGLAAKNIQYF.

The chain combines TRBV11-2 with TRBJ2-7; D is perhaps TRBD2 (5 bases). The germline V gene encodes CDR1 SGHAT and CDR2 FQNNGV. The CDR3 totals 13 residues. Deletions cut 3 bases from V and 7 bases from J, with 13 bases between. In DNA, the CDR3 is TGTGCCAGCAGCTTGGGAGATGAACGGGAGCAGTACTTC. Translated: CASSLGDEREQYF.

A word on this clone: The junction departs from germline at one end; a sequencing error may be responsible. The chain carries TRBV5-8 and TRBJ2-1; D may match TRBD1 or TRBD2 (5 bases each). This CDR3 comprises 14 residues. Germline V CDR1 and CDR2: SGHTS, YDEGEE. CDR3 protein: CASSRIGRDQQGVF. CDR3 DNA: TGTGCCAGCAGCCGAATTGGCCGGGACCAACAAGGGGTCTTC.

On this clone: A far larger clone differs by one base, so this is likely a read error. V gene TRBV6-1 combines with J gene TRBJ2-2, with D perhaps TRBD1 (6 bases). The CDR3 sequence is 15 residues long. In germline, CDR1 is MNHNS, CDR2 SASEGT. CDR3 in amino acids: CASSEGGLNTGELVF. Here the CDR3 DNA reads TGTGCCAGCAGTGAAGGGGGGCTGAACACCGGGGAGCTGGTTTTT.

This clone was detected only a few times. The chain links TRBV5-1 to TRBJ2-3; the match to TRBD2 covers 10 bases. V lost 0 bases to trimming and J lost 6 bases; unmatched junction nucleotides: 7. The CDR3 has 16 amino acids. The germline V gene encodes CDR1 SGHRS and CDR2 YFSETQ. CDR3 DNA sequence: TGCGCCAGCAGCTTGGTTCTAGCGGGAGATCTTGATACGCAGTATTTT. This encodes CASSLVLAGDLDTQYF.

The chain links TRBV9 to TRBJ2-7, with 10 bases matching TRBD1. In germline, CDR1 is SGDLS, CDR2 YYNGEE. The CDR3 is 15 residues long. Unmatched junction bases numbered 2, after V lost 0 bases and J lost 2 bases. This CDR3 reads CASSVATGGTYEQYF. CDR3 bases: TGTGCCAGCAGCGTAGCGACAGGGGGCACCTACGAGCAGTACTTC.

This clone has a single count. V gene TRBV11-2 combines with J gene TRBJ2-3, with 8 positions matching TRBD2. The CDR3 consists of 17 residues. The germline CDR1 and CDR2 sequences are SGHAT and FQNNGV. V shed 1 base and J 1 base; nucleotides not matched to a gene: 7. CDR3 DNA: TGTGCCAGCAGCTTAGCGGGGTTAGCGGGACGCACAGATACGCAGTATTTT. This codes for CASSLAGLAGRTDTQYF.

The chain's CDR3 is CASSFIAGGDNEQFF. The CDR3 coding sequence is TGCGCCAGCAGCTTCATAGCGGGAGGGGATAATGAGCAGTTCTTC. The V and J genes are TRBV5-1 and TRBJ2-1, with 11 positions matching TRBD2. The CDR3 sequence is 15 residues long. Per germline, CDR1 SGHRS and CDR2 YFSETQ. V lost 2 bases, J lost 7 bases, and 5 bases stayed unmatched.

Concerning this clone itself: Since a far larger clone is one base different, this is likely a read error. This sequence joins TRBV29-1 and TRBJ1-2; 9 bases agree with TRBD1. Losses at the gene ends were 6 bases for V and 3 bases for J; bases not matched to a gene: 8. The CDR3 extends over 14 amino acids. Germline loops: CDR1 SQVTM, CDR2 ANQGSEA. The CDR3 sequence: CSVTTGGPDYGYTF. In DNA form, the CDR3 reads TGCAGCGTGACCACAGGGGGCCCGGACTATGGCTACACCTTC.

The chain uses TRBV5-6 and TRBJ2-7; 11 nucleotides align to TRBD1. Germline V gives CDR1 SGHDT, CDR2 YYEEEE. The CDR3 loop spans 18 amino acids. Trimming at V came to 2 bases and at J to 3 bases, leaving 13 bases not matched to a gene. CDR3 residues: CASSFTMGQGVFNYEQYF. CDR3 in DNA: TGTGCCAGCAGCTTTACGATGGGACAGGGGGTCTTCAACTACGAGCAGTACTTC. The full variable domain, its missing parts supplied by reference TRBV5-6 and TRBJ2-7, is DAGVTQSPTHLIKTRGQQVTLRCSPKSGHDTVSWYQQALGQGPQFIFQYYEEEERQRGNFPDRFSGHQFPNYSSELNVNALLLGDSALYLCASSFTMGQGVFNYEQYFGPGTRLTVT.

This clone is a singleton in its sample. The rearrangement joins TRBV7-2 to TRBJ2-3, with D unresolved. The length of the CDR3 is 15 residues. CDR1 is SGHTA, CDR2 FQGNSA, per germline. The V gene lost 3 bases and the J gene lost 4 bases, with 14 bases spanning the gap. The CDR3 loop reads CASSLPTRSPDTQYF. In DNA, the CDR3 is TGTGCCAGCAGCTTGCCTACCCGGAGTCCAGATACGCAGTATTTT. Supplemented by reference TRBV7-2 and TRBJ2-3, the full variable domain reads GAGVSQSPSNKVTEKGKDVELRCDPISGHTALYWYRQSLGQGLEFLIYFQGNSAPDKSGLPSDRFSAERTGGSVSTLTIQRTQQEDSAVYLCASSLPTRSPDTQYFGPGTRLTVL.

CDR3 coding DNA: TGCGCCAGCAGCTTGGACGGCCATATGAACACTGAAGCTTTCTTT. Amino acid sequence: CASSLDGHMNTEAFF. The rearrangement links TRBV5-1 to TRBJ1-1; D call uncertain. The CDR3 extends over 15 amino acids. V dropped 0 bases and J dropped 0 bases, with 9 bases sitting between them. Germline V gene data show CDR1 as SGHRS and CDR2 as YFSETQ.

The chain carries TRBV27 and TRBJ1-2; no definite D call. Germline loops: CDR1 MNHEY, CDR2 SMNVEV (reference sequence). The V and J ends lost 4 bases and 4 bases respectively, with 10 bases between them. CDR3 length equals 13 residues. The CDR3 reads CASSWASGYGYTF. CDR3 bases: TGTGCCAGCAGTTGGGCGTCGGGCTATGGCTACACCTTC.

Remarks on this clone: This could be a read error, since a much larger clone is one nucleotide away. The same CDR3 arises from other DNA sequences in this sample as well. The chain links TRBV5-6 to TRBJ2-1; D gene unclear. Germline-derived CDR1 and CDR2 are SGHDT and YYEEEE. Deletions cut 3 bases from V and 4 bases from J, with 2 bases between. The CDR3 runs 11 residues. The CDR3 bases are TGTGCCAGCAGCTCTTACAATGAGCAGTTCTTC. It translates to CASSSYNEQFF. Based on the CDR3 plus reference TRBV5-6 and TRBJ2-1, the full variable domain is DAGVTQSPTHLIKTRGQQVTLRCSPKSGHDTVSWYQQALGQGPQFIFQYYEEEERQRGNFPDRFSGHQFPNYSSELNVNALLLGDSALYLCASSSYNEQFFGPGTRLTVL.